The 21 T cell receptor beta chains presented below share a single source sample, sequenced in a study of T cells in Graves' hyperthyroidism and ophthalmopathy. Authors of the study amplified TCR beta CDR3 regions from RNA transcripts. Initially, a first-round RT-PCR of the TCR CDR3 employed the HTBI primer set. A single record per CDR3 protein comes from TCRdb applying MiXCR to the multiplex PCR reads. Of 500,000 to 800,000 distinct CDR3 sequences in the sample, approximately 42% were seen once. The specimen was peripheral blood or thyroid tissue (not recorded which). The receptors shown here come from an adult man with Graves' disease, either hyperthyroidism or ophthalmopathy (not recorded which).

This chain connects TRBV2 to TRBJ1-5; D gene unclear. CDR1 and CDR2 from the germline V gene are SNHLY and FYNNEI. V was shortened by 9 bases and J by 0 bases, with 12 bases between the two germline ends. CDR3 length equals 14 residues. For the CDR3, the DNA is TGTGCCAGTGGGTGGCCCAGTAGCAATCAGCCCCAGCATTTT. Translated, it gives CASGWPSSNQPQHF.

Only a few counts were recorded for this clonotype. The chain recombines TRBV20-1 with TRBJ1-4; D is possibly TRBD1 (5 bases). V gave up 5 bases and J gave up 6 bases, with 16 bases separating them. The CDR3 extends over 14 amino acids. CDR1 and CDR2 from the germline V gene are DFQATT and SNEGSKA (reference sequence). The CDR3 coding sequence is TGCAGTGCTCCCCCGGGGGGTTCGTATGAAAAACTGTTTTTT. This encodes CSAPPGGSYEKLFF.

About this clonotype itself: A read error is possible here, since a much larger clone lies one base away. The rearrangement uses TRBV24-1 and TRBJ2-5; TRBD1 matches at 9 bases. Looked up from germline, CDR1 is KGHDR and CDR2 is SFDVKD. The CDR3 spans 12 residues. J gave up 3 bases and V 9 bases, and 1 base lay outside the gene matches. In DNA form, the CDR3 reads TGTGCCACCGGACAGGGGAAAGAGACCCAGTACTTC. It codes for CATGQGKETQYF.

V usage is TRBV20-1 and J usage is TRBJ2-7; 8 bases align to TRBD1. V dropped 4 bases and J dropped 2; count of bases not matched to a gene: 7. CDR3 length equals 14 residues. The germline V gene encodes CDR1 DFQATT and CDR2 SNEGSKA (reference sequence). As DNA, the CDR3 is TGCAGTGCTAAAACGGACAGGGTGACCTACGAGCAGTACTTC. It encodes CSAKTDRVTYEQYF.

J is TRBJ1-1 and V is TRBV10-1; D might be TRBD1 (6 bases). The germline V and J ends were trimmed by 1 base and 4 bases, with 7 bases remaining between them. The CDR3 spans 13 residues. Germline CDR1 reads WNHNN; CDR2 reads SYGVQD (reference sequence). In DNA, the CDR3 is TGCGCCAGCAGTGAGTTCAGGGGCACTGAAGCTTTCTTT. Amino acids: CASSEFRGTEAFF.

The chain recombines TRBV9 with TRBJ2-7, with D perhaps TRBD1 (6 bases). CDR1 and CDR2 from the germline V gene are SGDLS and YYNGEE. The CDR3 contains 16 residues. The germline V and J ends were trimmed by 2 bases and 6 bases, with 21 bases remaining between them. The CDR3 DNA follows: TGTGCCAGCAGCGTTGGTTCGCGGCTAGCCAGGGGCGAGCAGTACTTC. This codes for CASSVGSRLARGEQYF.

The chain couples TRBV29-1 to TRBJ2-2, with D possibly being TRBD1 (7 bases). The CDR3 has 16 amino acids. Germline V gives CDR1 SQVTM, CDR2 ANQGSEA. The V end lost 4 bases, the J end lost 6 bases, and 21 bases lay between the germline ends. CDR3 coding DNA: TGCAGCGTTGCTAGGGAGGCAGGGGGAATGGCCGGGGAGCTGTTTTTT. Translated: CSVAREAGGMAGELFF.

This clonotype appeared many times. The CDR3 sequence is CASSAQWDRETQYF. CDR3 nucleotide sequence: TGTGCCAGCAGTGCCCAATGGGATAGGGAGACCCAGTACTTC. This chain connects TRBV6-5 to TRBJ2-5; the D is unclear. The V and J ends lost 5 bases and 5 bases respectively, with 15 bases between them. The CDR3 extends over 14 amino acids. Germline-derived CDR1 and CDR2 are MNHEY and SVGAGI.

In this sample, this clonotype turned up a few times. The chain uses TRBV2 and TRBJ1-1; 8 bases line up with TRBD1. The CDR3 has 16 residues. CDR1 is SNHLY, CDR2 FYNNEI, per germline. Trimming took 6 bases from V and 0 from J; bases not matched to a gene: 9. This CDR3 reads CASRANRGLVNTEAFF. Here the CDR3 DNA reads TGTGCCAGCAGGGCTAACAGGGGGTTGGTGAACACTGAAGCTTTCTTT.

The rearrangement joins TRBV5-1 to TRBJ1-2; tentative D call: TRBD1 (6 bases). Germline V gene data show CDR1 as SGHRS and CDR2 as YFSETQ. The CDR3 contains 15 residues. Trimming removed 4 bases at V and 3 bases at J, with 16 bases between. The CDR3 protein is CASSVGGRADYGYTF. For the CDR3, the DNA is TGCGCCAGCAGCGTTGGGGGCAGGGCAGACTATGGCTACACCTTC.

The table lists this clonotype with many counts. The J gene is TRBJ2-7, the V gene TRBV7-8, with 10 positions matching TRBD1. This CDR3 is 15 amino acids long. The germline CDR1 and CDR2 sequences are SGHVS and FQNEAQ. Trimming took 0 bases from V and 2 from J; bases not matched to a gene: 1. The CDR3 DNA reads as TGTGCCAGCAGCTTAGCCGGGACAGGGGCCTACGAGCAGTACTTC. Translated, it gives CASSLAGTGAYEQYF.

This clonotype was picked up a small number of times. The chain has TRBV5-5 and TRBJ1-6; 7 bases are a match to TRBD1. The CDR3 consists of 14 residues. J lost 8 bases, V lost 4 bases, and 6 bases had no gene match. Germline V gene data show CDR1 as SGHKS and CDR2 as YYEKEE (reference sequence). For the CDR3, the DNA is TGTGCCAGCAGCGTACAGGGGATTGATTCACCCCTCCACTTT. It yields the protein CASSVQGIDSPLHF.

Of note for this clonotype: At one end the junction does not follow the germline gene, possibly because of a read error. The rearrangement links TRBV6-1 to TRBJ1-2; 10 bases match TRBD1. Germline V gene lookup returns CDR1 MNHNS and CDR2 SASEGT. CDR3 size: 14 residues. In DNA form, the CDR3 reads TGTGCCATCAGTGAATTGACAGGGGGCCACGGCTACACCTTC. Translated, it gives CAISELTGGHGYTF.

This sequence joins TRBV2 and TRBJ1-5; TRBD1 aligns across 9 bases. The V gene's germline CDR1 is SNHLY and CDR2 FYNNEI. The CDR3 length is 15 residues. V shed 8 bases, J shed 6 bases, and the junction held 11 bases outside the gene matches. In DNA, the CDR3 is TGTGCCAGCCTCATGGGGACAGGGCGTTTTCAGCCCCAGCATTTT. Residues: CASLMGTGRFQPQHF.

This clonotype was observed a few times. V and J are TRBV5-1 and TRBJ2-7; 14 nucleotides match TRBD2. The CDR3 has 14 residues. V was clipped by 8 bases and J by 5 bases; unmatched bases: 6. Germline V CDR1 and CDR2: SGHRS, YFSETQ. CDR3 amino acids: CASSGTSGSHEQYF. DNA for the CDR3: TGCGCCAGTTCCGGGACTAGCGGGAGCCACGAGCAGTACTTC.

CDR3 sequence reads: CASSLTAGAGNTEAFF. In DNA form, the CDR3 reads TGTGCCAGCAGCTTAACCGCAGGGGCGGGAAACACTGAAGCTTTCTTT. The chain carries TRBV7-2 and TRBJ1-1, with D possibly being TRBD1 (6 bases). The CDR3 contains 16 residues. Looked up from germline, CDR1 is SGHTA and CDR2 is FQGNSA. V lost 2 bases, J lost 2 bases, and 15 bases lay in between.

This clonotype was counted a few times. The rearrangement uses TRBV29-1 and TRBJ2-2; D is unclear. The CDR3 runs to 13 residues. Trimming removed 4 bases from V and 1 base from J, with 7 bases in between. Per germline, CDR1 SQVTM and CDR2 ANQGSEA. CDR3 loop: CSVVLQNTGELFF. The CDR3 DNA sequence: TGCAGCGTTGTCTTACAGAACACCGGGGAGCTGTTTTTT.

The V gene is TRBV11-1, the J gene TRBJ2-7; a possible D gene is TRBD2 (5 bases). Trimming cost V 5 bases and J 2 bases, with 16 bases left between them. The CDR3 has 15 amino acids. In germline, CDR1 is SGHAT, CDR2 FQDESV (reference sequence). The CDR3 bases are TGTGCCAGCAGCGTTGAACACGGAGGAACCTACGAGCAGTACTTC. It translates to CASSVEHGGTYEQYF.

The table lists this clonotype with a few counts. The CDR3 DNA follows: TGTGCCAGCAGCCGGGATCCGGGAAACACTGAAGCTTTCTTT. Its protein product is CASSRDPGNTEAFF. This chain links TRBV7-2 with TRBJ1-1; no firm D call. Germline CDR1 is SGHTA and CDR2 is FQGNSA. Trimming left V 5 bases short and J 2 bases short, with 12 bases between. This CDR3 is 14 amino acids long. The whole variable domain, filled in from reference TRBV7-2 and TRBJ1-1, reads GAGVSQSPSNKVTEKGKDVELRCDPISGHTALYWYRQSLGQGLEFLIYFQGNSAPDKSGLPSDRFSAERTGGSVSTLTIQRTQQEDSAVYLCASSRDPGNTEAFFGQGTRLTVV.

The genes are TRBV7-9 and TRBJ2-7; TRBD1 matches 7 bases. In germline, CDR1 is SEHNR, CDR2 FQNEAQ (reference sequence). The CDR3 has 16 amino acids. J gave up 3 bases and V 4 bases, and 12 bases lay outside the gene matches. In nucleotides, the CDR3 is TGTGCCAGCAGCTACCTCCCAGGGGGAAAGGGCTACGAGCAGTACTTC. This encodes CASSYLPGGKGYEQYF.

This sequence joins TRBV5-1 and TRBJ1-6; D perhaps matches TRBD1 (6 bases). Germline lookup yields CDR1 SGHRS and CDR2 YFSETQ. V gave up 3 bases and J gave up 9 bases, with 10 bases separating them. This CDR3 is 13 amino acids long. CDR3 protein: CASSYEQGSPLHF. The CDR3 DNA follows: TGCGCCAGCAGCTACGAACAGGGTTCACCCCTCCACTTT.